This TCR beta chain was observed in a study of spatial heterogeneity in lung cancer. Overall study: About 26 months after resection was the median timing of the follow-up PBMC samples, which were sequenced when available.

TCRdb re-analysed the 5' RACE reads in MiXCR, keeping a single row per CDR3 protein. The table includes 110,000 or so distinct CDR3 sequences, roughly 10% detected once. The time point denotes: blood at routine non-recurrence follow-up after resection. This sample comprised PBMCs, obtained at follow-up. The TCR sequence derives from a female donor with early-stage non-small cell lung cancer.

In DNA form, the CDR3 reads TGTGCCAGCGGAGGCAGGCAAGAGACCCAGTACTTC. Protein sequence: CASGGRQETQYF. The V gene is TRBV19, the J gene TRBJ2-5, with D perhaps TRBD2 (5 bases). The CDR3 sequence is 12 residues long. Between the trimmed V and J ends, which lost 9 bases and 2 bases, there was a span of 10 bases. Germline CDR1 is LNHDA and CDR2 is SQIVND (reference sequence).